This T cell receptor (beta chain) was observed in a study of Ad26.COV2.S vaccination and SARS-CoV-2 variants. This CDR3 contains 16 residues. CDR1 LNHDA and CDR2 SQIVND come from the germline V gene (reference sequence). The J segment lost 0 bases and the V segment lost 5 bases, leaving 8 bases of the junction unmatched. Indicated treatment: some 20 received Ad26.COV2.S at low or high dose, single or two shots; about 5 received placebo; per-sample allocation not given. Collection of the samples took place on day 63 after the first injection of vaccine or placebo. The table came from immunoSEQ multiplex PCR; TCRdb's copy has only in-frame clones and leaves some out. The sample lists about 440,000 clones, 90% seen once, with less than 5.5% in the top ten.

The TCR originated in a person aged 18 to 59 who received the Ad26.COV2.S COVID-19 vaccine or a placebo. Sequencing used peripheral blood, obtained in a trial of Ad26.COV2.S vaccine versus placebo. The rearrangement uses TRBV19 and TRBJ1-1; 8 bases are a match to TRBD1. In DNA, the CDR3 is TGTGCCAGTAGTGCTAAGACAGGGGCCCTGAACACTGAAGCTTTCTTT. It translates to CASSAKTGALNTEAFF.